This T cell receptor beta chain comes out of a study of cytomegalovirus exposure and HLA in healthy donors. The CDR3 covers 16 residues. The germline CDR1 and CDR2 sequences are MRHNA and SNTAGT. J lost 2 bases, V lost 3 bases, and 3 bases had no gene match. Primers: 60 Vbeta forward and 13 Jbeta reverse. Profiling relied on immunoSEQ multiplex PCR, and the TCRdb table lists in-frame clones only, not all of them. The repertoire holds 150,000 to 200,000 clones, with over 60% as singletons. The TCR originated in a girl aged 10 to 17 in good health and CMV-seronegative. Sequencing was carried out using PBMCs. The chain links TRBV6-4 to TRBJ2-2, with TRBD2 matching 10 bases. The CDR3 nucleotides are TGTGCCAGCAGTGATCTAGCGGGGGCCAACACCGGGGAGCTGTTTTTT. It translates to CASSDLAGANTGELFF.